This T cell receptor beta chain was sequenced for a study of blood T cell repertoires in COVID-19. Study background: Researchers got acute and convalescent COVID-19 samples from the United States, Italy and Spain. PBMCs, B-cell-depleted T cells, or T cells were the source of the cDNA or gDNA that made up the material.

V was cut by 0 bases and J by 12 bases, with 16 bases left in between. The CDR3 covers 14 residues. Looked up from germline, CDR1 is SGHDT and CDR2 is YYEEEE. In the authors' workflow: Reference gene primer amplification yielded estimated nucleated cell counts. Profiled with immunoSEQ multiplex PCR; TCRdb holds only in-frame clones, not every one. The V and J calls and clone size were taken over from that table, and D and trimming were inferred from the DNA. The table shows 50,000 to 60,000 clones, with approximately 86% occurring only once. The sample consisted of peripheral blood. This TCR derives from a man aged 35 to 55 with acute or convalescent COVID-19. The chain links TRBV5-6 to TRBJ2-1; a weak D match, TRBD2 (7 bases). This CDR3 is CASSLDLSGGRQFF. The CDR3 nucleotides read TGTGCCAGCAGCTTGGATCTATCGGGGGGCCGGCAGTTCTTC.